This TCR beta chain was recovered during a study of T-cell memory formation after mild COVID-19. TCRdb itself ran the 5' RACE reads through MiXCR, one entry per CDR3 protein. The repertoire holds more than 250,000 distinct CDR3 sequences, with approximately 16% as singletons. Trimming removed 7 bases from V and 1 base from J; junction bases left unmatched: 5. CDR1 and CDR2 from the germline V gene are MNHEY and SVGEGT. This CDR3 spans 15 amino acids. This clonotype was obtained from a man aged 18 to 30 who had mild COVID-19 (a few samples of this study predate the infection). Cell type and time point are not known. The source material was PBMCs or a T cell subset sorted from them (not recorded which). The rearrangement joins TRBV6-2 or TRBV6-3 to TRBJ2-3, with 10 nucleotides matching TRBD2. CDR3 sequence (DNA): TGTGCCAGCACCTCCCTAGCGGGGGGCACAGATACGCAGTATTTT. It yields the protein CASTSLAGGTDTQYF.